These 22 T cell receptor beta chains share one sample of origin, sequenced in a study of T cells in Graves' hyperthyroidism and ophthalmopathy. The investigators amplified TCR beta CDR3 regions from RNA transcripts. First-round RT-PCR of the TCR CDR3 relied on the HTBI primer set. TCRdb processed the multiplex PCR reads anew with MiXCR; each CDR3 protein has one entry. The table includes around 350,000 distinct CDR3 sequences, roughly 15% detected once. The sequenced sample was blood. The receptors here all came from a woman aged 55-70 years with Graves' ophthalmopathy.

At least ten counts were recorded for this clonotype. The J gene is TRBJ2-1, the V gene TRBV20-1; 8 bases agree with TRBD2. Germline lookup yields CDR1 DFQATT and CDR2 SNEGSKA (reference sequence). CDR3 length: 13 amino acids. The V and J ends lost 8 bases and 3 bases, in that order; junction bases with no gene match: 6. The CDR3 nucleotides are TGCAGTAAACTAGCGGACCACTACAATGAGCAGTTCTTC. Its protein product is CSKLADHYNEQFF.

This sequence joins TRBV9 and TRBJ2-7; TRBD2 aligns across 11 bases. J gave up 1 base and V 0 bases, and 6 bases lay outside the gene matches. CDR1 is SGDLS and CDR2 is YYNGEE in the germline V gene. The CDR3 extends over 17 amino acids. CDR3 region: CASSVDPGLAESYEQYF. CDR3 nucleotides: TGTGCCAGCAGCGTAGACCCGGGACTAGCGGAATCCTACGAGCAGTACTTC.

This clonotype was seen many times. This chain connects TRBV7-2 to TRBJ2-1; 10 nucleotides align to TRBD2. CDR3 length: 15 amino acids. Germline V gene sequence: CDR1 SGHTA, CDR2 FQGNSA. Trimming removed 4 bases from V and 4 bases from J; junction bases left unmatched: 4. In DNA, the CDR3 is TGTGCCAGCAGCTCCATAGCGGGAGGTTACAATGAGCAGTTCTTC. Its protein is CASSSIAGGYNEQFF.

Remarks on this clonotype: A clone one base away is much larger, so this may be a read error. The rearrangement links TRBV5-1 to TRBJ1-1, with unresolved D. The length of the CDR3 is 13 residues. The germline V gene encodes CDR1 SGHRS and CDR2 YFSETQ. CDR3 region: CASSLDTPTEALF. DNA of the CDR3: TGCGCCAGCAGCTTGGACACTCCCACTGAAGCTCTCTTT. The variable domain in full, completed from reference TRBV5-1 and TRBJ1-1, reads KAGVTQTPRYLIKTRGQQVTLSCSPISGHRSVSWYQQTPGQGLQFLFEYFSETQRNKGNFPGRFSGRQFSNSRSEMNVSTLELGDSALYLCASSLDTPTEALFGQGTRLTVV.

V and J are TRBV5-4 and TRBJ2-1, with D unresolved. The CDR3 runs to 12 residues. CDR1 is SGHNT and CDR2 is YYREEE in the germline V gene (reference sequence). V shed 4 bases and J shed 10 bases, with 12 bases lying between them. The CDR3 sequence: CASSGPPGEQFF. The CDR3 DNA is TGTGCCAGCAGCGGGCCCCCTGGGGAGCAGTTCTTC. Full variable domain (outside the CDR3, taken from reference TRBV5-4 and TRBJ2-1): ETGVTQSPTHLIKTRGQQVTLRCSSQSGHNTVSWYQQALGQGPQFIFQYYREEENGRGNFPPRFSGLQFPNYSSELNVNALELDDSALYLCASSGPPGEQFFGPGTRLTVL.

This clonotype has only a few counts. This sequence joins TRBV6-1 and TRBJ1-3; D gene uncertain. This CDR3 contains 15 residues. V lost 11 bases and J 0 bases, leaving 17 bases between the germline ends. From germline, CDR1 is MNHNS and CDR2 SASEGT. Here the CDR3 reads CAGKRGSSSGNTIYF. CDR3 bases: TGTGCCGGTAAAAGAGGCAGCAGCTCTGGAAACACCATATATTTT.

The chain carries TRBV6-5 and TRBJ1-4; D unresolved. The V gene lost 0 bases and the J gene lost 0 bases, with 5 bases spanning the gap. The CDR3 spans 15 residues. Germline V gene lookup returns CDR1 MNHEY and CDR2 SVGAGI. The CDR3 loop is CASSYSPTTNEKLFF. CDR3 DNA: TGTGCCAGCAGTTACTCACCGACAACTAATGAAAAACTGTTTTTT.

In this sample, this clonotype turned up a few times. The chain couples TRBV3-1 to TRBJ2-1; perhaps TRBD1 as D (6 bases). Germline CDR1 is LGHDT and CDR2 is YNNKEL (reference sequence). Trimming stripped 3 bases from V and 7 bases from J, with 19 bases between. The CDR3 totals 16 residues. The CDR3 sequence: CASSHLMGAGGNEQFF. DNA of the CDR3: TGTGCCAGCAGCCATCTAATGGGGGCTGGCGGGAATGAGCAGTTCTTC.

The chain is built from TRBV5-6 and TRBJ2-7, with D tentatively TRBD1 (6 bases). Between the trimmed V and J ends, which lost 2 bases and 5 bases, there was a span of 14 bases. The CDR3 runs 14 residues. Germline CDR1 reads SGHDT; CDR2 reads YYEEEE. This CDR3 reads CASSLFRGFNEQYF. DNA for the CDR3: TGTGCCAGCAGCTTATTTAGGGGGTTCAACGAGCAGTACTTC.

The CDR3 sequence: CASSSGLAGYIQYF. In DNA form, the CDR3 reads TGTGCCAGCAGCTCGGGACTAGCGGGGTACATTCAGTACTTC. The chain employs TRBV7-9 and TRBJ2-4; 13 nucleotides match TRBD2. The CDR3 is made up of 14 amino acids. Germline CDR1 is SEHNR and CDR2 is FQNEAQ (reference sequence). With V trimmed by 4 bases and J by 8 bases, 2 bases remained unmatched.

The CDR3, as DNA: TGTGCCAGCAGTGTAAAGCTCTCCTACAATGAGCAGTTCTTC. This sequence encodes CASSVKLSYNEQFF. This chain uses TRBV2 with TRBJ2-1; D is unresolved. With 4 bases removed from V and 0 bases from J, the gap between germline ends came to 7 bases. CDR3 size: 14 residues. Germline assignment: CDR1 SNHLY and CDR2 FYNNEI.

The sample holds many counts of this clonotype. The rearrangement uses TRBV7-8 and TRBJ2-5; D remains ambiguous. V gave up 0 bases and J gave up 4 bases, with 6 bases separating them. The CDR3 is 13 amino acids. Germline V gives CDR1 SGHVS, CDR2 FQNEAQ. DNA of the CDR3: TGTGCCAGCAGCTTAGCGTCCGGAGAGACCCAGTACTTC. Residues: CASSLASGETQYF. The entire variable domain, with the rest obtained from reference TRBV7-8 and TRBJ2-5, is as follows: GAGVSQSPRYKVAKRGQDVALRCDPISGHVSLFWYQQALGQGPEFLTYFQNEAQLDKSGLPSDRFFAERPEGSVSTLKIQRTQQEDSAVYLCASSLASGETQYFGPGTRLLVL.

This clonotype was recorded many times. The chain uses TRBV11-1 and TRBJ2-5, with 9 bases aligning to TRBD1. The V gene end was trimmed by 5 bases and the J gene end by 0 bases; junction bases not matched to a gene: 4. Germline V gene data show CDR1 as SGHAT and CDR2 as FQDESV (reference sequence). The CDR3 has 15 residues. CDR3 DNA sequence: TGTGCCAGCAGCGAGGGACAGGGCGACCAAGAGACCCAGTACTTC. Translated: CASSEGQGDQETQYF.

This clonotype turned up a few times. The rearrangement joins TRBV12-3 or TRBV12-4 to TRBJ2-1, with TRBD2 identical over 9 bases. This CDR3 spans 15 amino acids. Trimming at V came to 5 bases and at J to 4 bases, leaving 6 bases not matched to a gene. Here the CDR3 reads CASSIMREGYNEQFF. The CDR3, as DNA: TGTGCCAGCAGTATCATGCGGGAGGGGTACAATGAGCAGTTCTTC.

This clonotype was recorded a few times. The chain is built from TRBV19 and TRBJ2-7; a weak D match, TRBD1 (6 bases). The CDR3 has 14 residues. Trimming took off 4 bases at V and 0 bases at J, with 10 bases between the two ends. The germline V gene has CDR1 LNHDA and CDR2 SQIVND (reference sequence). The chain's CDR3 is CASSSTGLSYEQYF. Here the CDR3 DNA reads TGTGCCAGTAGTAGCACAGGGCTCTCCTACGAGCAGTACTTC. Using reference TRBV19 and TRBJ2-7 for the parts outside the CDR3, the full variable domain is DGGITQSPKYLFRKEGQNVTLSCEQNLNHDAMYWYRQDPGQGLRLIYYSQIVNDFQKGDIAEGYSVSREKKESFPLTVTSAQKNPTAFYLCASSSTGLSYEQYFGPGTRLTVT.

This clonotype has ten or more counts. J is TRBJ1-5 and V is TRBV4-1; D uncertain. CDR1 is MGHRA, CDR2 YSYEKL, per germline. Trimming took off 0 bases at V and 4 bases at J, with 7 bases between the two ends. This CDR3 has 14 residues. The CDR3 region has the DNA TGCGCCAGCAGCCAAGAGCCACAGAATCAGCCCCAGCATTTT. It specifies CASSQEPQNQPQHF.

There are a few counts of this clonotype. CDR3 amino acids: CATNPRPDTQYF. Here the CDR3 DNA reads TGTGCCACCAATCCCCGCCCAGATACGCAGTATTTT. The chain employs TRBV7-9 and TRBJ2-3; no clear D. Trimming shortened V by 10 bases and J by 4 bases, and 12 bases separated the two germline ends. This CDR3 spans 12 amino acids. The V gene's germline CDR1 is SEHNR and CDR2 FQNEAQ (reference sequence).

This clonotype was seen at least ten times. CDR3 residues: CSANKGKEETQYF. In DNA, the CDR3 is TGCAGTGCTAATAAGGGAAAGGAAGAGACCCAGTACTTC. The V and J genes are TRBV20-1 and TRBJ2-5; D is ambiguous. With 4 bases removed from V and 3 bases from J, the gap between germline ends came to 12 bases. There are 13 residues in the CDR3. Germline-derived CDR1 and CDR2 are DFQATT and SNEGSKA (reference sequence).

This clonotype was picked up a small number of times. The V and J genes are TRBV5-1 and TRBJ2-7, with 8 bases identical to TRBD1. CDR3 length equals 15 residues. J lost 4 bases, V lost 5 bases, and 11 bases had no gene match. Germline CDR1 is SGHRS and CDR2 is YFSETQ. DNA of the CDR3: TGCGCCAGCAGGTTATCGCCAGGGGGCTTATACGAGCAGTACTTC. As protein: CASRLSPGGLYEQYF.

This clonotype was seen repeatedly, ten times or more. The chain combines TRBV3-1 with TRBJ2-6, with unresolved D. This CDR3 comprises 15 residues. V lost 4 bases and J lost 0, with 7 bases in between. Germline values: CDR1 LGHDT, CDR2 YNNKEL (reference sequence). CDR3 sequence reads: CASSLHPSGANVLTF. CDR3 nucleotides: TGTGCCAGCAGCCTCCACCCCTCTGGGGCCAACGTCCTGACTTTC.

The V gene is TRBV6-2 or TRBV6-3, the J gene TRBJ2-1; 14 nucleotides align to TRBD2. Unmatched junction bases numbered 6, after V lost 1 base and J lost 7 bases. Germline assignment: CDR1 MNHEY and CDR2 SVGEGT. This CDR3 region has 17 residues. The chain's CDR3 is CASSYWGTSGSHNEQFF. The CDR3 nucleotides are TGTGCCAGCAGTTACTGGGGGACTAGCGGGAGTCATAATGAGCAGTTCTTC.

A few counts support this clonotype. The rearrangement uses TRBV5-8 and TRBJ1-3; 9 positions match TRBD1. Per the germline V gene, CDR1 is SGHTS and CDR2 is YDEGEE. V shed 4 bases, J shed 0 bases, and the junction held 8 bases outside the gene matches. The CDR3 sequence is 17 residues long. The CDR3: CASSPSGTGNSGNTIYF. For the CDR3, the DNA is TGTGCCAGCAGCCCCTCCGGGACAGGGAACTCTGGAAACACCATATATTTT.